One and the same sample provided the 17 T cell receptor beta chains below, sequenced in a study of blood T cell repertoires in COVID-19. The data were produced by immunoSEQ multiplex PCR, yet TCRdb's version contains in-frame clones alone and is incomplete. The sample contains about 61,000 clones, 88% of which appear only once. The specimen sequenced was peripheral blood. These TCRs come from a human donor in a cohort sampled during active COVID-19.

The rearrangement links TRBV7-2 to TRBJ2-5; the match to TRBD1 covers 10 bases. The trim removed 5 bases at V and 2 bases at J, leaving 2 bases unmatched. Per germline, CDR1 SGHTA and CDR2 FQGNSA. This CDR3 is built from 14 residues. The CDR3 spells CASSQGQGQETQYF. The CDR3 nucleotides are TGTGCCAGCAGCCAGGGACAGGGGCAAGAGACCCAGTACTTC.

In DNA, the CDR3 is TGTGCCAGCAGCCAAATCGGGTTAGACACTGAAGCTTTCTTT. Translated: CASSQIGLDTEAFF. The chain recombines TRBV3-1 (or the pseudogene TRBV3-2) with TRBJ1-1; D gene uncertain. Germline V gene sequence: CDR1 LGHDT, CDR2 YNNKEL (reference sequence). V shed 2 bases and J shed 3 bases, with 10 bases lying between them. This CDR3 contains 14 residues.

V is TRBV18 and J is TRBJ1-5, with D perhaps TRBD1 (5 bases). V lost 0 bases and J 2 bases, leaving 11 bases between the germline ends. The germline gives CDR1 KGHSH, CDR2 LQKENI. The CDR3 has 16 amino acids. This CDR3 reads CASSPPDNLGNQPQHF. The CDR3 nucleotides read TGTGCCAGCTCACCACCGGACAACTTGGGCAATCAGCCCCAGCATTTT.

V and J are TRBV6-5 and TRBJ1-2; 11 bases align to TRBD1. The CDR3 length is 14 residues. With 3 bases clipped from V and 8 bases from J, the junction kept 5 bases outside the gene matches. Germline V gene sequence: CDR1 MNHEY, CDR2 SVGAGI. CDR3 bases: TGTGCCAGCAGTTATGGACAGGGGGCCGTAGGCTACACCTTC. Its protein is CASSYGQGAVGYTF.

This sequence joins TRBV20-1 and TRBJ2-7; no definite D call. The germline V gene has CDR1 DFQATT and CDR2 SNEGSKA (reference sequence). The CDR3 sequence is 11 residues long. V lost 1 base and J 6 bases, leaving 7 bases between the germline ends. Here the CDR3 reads CSARALGEQYF. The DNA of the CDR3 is TGCAGTGCTAGAGCCCTAGGCGAGCAGTACTTC.

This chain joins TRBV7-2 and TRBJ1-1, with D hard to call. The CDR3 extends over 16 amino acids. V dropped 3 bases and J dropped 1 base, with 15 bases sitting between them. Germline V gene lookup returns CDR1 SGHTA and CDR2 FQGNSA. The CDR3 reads CASSFYLSGRNTEAFF. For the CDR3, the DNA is TGTGCCAGCAGCTTTTATCTCTCCGGGAGGAACACTGAAGCTTTCTTT.

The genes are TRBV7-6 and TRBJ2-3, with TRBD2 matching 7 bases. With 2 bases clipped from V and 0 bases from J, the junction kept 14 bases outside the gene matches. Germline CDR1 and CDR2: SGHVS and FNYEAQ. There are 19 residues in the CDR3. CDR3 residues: CASSLFTAGIQPSTDTQYF. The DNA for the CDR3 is TGTGCCAGCAGCTTATTTACAGCGGGGATCCAACCTAGCACAGATACGCAGTATTTT.

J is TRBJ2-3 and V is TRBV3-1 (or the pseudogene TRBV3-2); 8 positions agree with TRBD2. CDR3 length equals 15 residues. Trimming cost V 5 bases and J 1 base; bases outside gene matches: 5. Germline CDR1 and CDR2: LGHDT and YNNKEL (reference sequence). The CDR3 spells CASSFQRGRTDTQYF. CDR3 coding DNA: TGTGCCAGCAGCTTCCAGCGGGGGCGCACAGATACGCAGTATTTT.

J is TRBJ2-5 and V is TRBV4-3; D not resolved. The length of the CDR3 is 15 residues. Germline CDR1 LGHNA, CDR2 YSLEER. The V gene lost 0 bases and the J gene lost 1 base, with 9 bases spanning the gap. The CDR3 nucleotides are TGCGCCAGCAGCCAAGATGACATGCTCCAAGAGACCCAGTACTTC. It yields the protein CASSQDDMLQETQYF.

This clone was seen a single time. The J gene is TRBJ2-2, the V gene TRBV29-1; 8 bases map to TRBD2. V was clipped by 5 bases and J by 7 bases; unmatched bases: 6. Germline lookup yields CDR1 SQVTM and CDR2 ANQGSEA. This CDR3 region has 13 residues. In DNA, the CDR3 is TGCAGCGTTCAAGCGGGAGTGGTCGGGGAGCTGTTTTTT. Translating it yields CSVQAGVVGELFF.

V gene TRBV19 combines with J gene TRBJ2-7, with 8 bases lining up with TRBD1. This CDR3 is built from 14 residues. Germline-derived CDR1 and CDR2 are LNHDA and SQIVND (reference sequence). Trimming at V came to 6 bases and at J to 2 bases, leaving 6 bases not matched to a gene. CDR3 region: CASSPGQVPYEQYF. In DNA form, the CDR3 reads TGTGCCAGTAGCCCGGGACAGGTCCCCTACGAGCAGTACTTC.

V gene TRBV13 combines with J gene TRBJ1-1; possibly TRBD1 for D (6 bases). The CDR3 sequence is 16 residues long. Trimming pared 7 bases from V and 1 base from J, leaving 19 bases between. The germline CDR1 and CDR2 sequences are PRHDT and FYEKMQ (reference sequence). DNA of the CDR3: TGTGCCAGCACCCCCCCGGGGGGCGGAGGGAACACTGAAGCTTTCTTT. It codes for CASTPPGGGGNTEAFF.

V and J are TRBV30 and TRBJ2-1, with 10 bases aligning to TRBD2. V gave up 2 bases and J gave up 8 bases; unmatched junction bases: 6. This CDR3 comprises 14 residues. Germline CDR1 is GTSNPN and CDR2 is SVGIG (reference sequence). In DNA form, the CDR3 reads TGTGCCTGGAGTAGGGTTAGCGGGAGGTATGAGCAGTTCTTC. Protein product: CAWSRVSGRYEQFF.

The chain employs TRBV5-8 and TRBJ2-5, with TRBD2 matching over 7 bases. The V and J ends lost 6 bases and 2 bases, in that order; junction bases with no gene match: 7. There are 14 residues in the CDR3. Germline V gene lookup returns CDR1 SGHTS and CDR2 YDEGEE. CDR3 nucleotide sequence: TGTGCCAGCACCTTATTGGGGGGGCAAGAGACCCAGTACTTC. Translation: CASTLLGGQETQYF.

The CDR3 here is CASRMGSHRTEAFF. CDR3 in DNA: TGTGCCAGCAGGATGGGGTCGCACAGGACTGAAGCTTTCTTT. The V call is TRBV6-6, the J call TRBJ1-1; the D gene is possibly TRBD1 (5 bases). This CDR3 is built from 14 residues. Trimming pared 6 bases from V and 5 bases from J, leaving 16 bases between. The germline V gene encodes CDR1 MNHNY and CDR2 SVGAGI (reference sequence).

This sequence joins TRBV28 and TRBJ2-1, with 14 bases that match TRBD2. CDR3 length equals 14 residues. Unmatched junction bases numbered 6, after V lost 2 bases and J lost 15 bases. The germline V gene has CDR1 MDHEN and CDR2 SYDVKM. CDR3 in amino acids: CASSLPTSGRAGFF. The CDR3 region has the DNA TGTGCCAGCAGTTTACCGACTAGCGGGAGGGCCGGGTTCTTC.

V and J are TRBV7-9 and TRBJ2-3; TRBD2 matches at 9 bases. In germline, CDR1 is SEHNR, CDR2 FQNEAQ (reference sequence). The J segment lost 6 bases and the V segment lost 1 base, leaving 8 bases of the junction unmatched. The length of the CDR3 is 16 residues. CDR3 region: CASSLVPSGTGDTQYF. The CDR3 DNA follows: TGTGCCAGCAGCTTAGTTCCTAGCGGGACGGGGGATACGCAGTATTTT.